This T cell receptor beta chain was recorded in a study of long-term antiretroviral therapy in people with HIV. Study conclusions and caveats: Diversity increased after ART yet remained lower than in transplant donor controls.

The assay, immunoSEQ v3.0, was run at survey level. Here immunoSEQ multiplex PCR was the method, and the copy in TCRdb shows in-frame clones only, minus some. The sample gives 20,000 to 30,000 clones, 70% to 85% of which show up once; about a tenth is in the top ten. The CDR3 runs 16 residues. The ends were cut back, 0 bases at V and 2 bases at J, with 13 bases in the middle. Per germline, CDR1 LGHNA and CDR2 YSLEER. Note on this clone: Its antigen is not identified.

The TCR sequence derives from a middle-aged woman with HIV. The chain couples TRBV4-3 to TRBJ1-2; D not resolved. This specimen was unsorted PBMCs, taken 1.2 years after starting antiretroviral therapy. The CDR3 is CASSQDPSRPNYGYTF. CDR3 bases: TGCGCCAGCAGCCAAGATCCATCGCGGCCAAACTATGGCTACACCTTC.